This T cell receptor (beta chain) was retrieved from a study of tumor and adjacent non-tumor tissue in lung cancer. On the study more broadly: Each sample yielded roughly 4.2 million productive TCRbeta reads on average.

The CDR3 loop spans 13 amino acids. CDR1 SQVTM and CDR2 ANQGSEA come from the germline V gene. Findings and limits, study-wide: Tumor repertoires had a smaller top 100 clone share than normal lung. Significantly higher TCR diversity was found in tumor than normal lung.

This sample's RNA came from whole unsorted tissue. TCRbeta libraries were built with three rounds of nested PCR, modified from ARM-PCR. From the multiplex PCR reads, TCRdb called clonotypes with MiXCR, one entry per CDR3 protein. The sample holds about 200,000 distinct CDR3 sequences; about two thirds are singletons and the top ten take roughly a quarter. Turning to this clonotype: The antigen is not known. The junction differs from germline at one of its ends, possibly a read error.

The receptor was derived from a man aged 60 to 75 with non-small cell lung cancer. The J gene is TRBJ1-6, the V gene TRBV29-1; no firm D call. The sequenced sample was lung tumor tissue. The CDR3 DNA is TGCAGCATTAGGACGGCCAGCCATTCATCCCTCCACTTT. Amino acids: CSIRTASHSSLHF.